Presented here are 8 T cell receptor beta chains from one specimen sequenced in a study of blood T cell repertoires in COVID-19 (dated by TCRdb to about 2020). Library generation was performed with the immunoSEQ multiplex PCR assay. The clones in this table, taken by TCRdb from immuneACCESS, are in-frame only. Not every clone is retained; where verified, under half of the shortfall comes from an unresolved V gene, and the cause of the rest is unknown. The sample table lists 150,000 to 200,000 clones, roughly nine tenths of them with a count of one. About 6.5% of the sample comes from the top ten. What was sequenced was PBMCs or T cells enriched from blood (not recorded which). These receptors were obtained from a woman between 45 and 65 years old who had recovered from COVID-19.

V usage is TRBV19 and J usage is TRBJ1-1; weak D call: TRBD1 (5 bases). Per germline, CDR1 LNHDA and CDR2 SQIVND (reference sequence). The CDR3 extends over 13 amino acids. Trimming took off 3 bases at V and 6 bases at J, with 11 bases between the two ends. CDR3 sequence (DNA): TGTGCCAGTAGTATTTCAGCAGGGTCTGAAGCTTTCTTT. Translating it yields CASSISAGSEAFF.

As DNA, the CDR3 is TGTGCCTGGAGTGTTACCTTTAGTAGGCGGGGAACTGAAGCTTTCTTT. Its protein is CAWSVTFSRRGTEAFF. The gene calls are TRBV30 and TRBJ1-1, with D hard to call. The CDR3 covers 16 residues. V was cut by 0 bases and J by 5 bases, with 19 bases left in between. Germline V gene sequence: CDR1 GTSNPN, CDR2 SVGIG (reference sequence).

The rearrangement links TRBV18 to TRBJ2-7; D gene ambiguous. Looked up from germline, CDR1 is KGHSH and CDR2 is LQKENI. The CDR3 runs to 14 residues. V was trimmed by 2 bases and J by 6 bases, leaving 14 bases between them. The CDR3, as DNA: TGTGCCAGCTCACCATCCCTGAGTCTCTCCGAGCAGTACTTC. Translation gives CASSPSLSLSEQYF.

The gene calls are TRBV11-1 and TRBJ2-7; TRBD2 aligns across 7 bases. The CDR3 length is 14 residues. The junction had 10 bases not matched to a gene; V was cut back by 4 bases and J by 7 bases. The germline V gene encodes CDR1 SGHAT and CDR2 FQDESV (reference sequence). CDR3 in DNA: TGTGCCAGCAGCTCATCGGGGGAGGGGAAAGAGCAGTACTTC. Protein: CASSSSGEGKEQYF. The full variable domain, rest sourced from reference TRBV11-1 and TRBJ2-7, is EAEVAQSPRYKITEKSQAVAFWCDPISGHATLYWYRQILGQGPELLVQFQDESVVDDSQLPKDRFSAERLKGVDSTLKIQPAELGDSAMYLCASSSSGEGKEQYFGPGTRLTVT.

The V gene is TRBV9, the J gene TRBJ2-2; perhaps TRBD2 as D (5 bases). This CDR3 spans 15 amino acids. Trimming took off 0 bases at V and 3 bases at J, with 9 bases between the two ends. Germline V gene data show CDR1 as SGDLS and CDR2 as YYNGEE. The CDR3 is CASSVASSDTGELFF. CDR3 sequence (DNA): TGTGCCAGCAGCGTAGCTAGCTCGGACACCGGGGAGCTGTTTTTT. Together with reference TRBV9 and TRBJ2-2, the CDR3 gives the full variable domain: DSGVTQTPKHLITATGQRVTLRCSPRSGDLSVYWYQQSLDQGLQFLIQYYNGEERAKGNILERFSAQQFPDLHSELNLSSLELGDSALYFCASSVASSDTGELFFGEGSRLTVL.

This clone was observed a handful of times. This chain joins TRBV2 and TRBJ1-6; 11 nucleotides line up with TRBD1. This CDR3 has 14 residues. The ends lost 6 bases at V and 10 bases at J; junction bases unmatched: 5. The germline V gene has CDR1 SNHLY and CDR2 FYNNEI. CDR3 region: CASSPGTGGSPLHF. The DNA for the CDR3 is TGTGCCAGCAGCCCCGGGACAGGGGGATCACCCCTCCACTTT.

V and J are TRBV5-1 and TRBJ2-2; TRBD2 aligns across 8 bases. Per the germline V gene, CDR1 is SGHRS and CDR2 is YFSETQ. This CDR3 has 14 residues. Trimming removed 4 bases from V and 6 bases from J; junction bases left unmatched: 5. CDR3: CASSPGGPAGELFF. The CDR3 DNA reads TGCGCCAGCAGCCCGGGAGGGCCGGCCGGGGAGCTGTTTTTT.

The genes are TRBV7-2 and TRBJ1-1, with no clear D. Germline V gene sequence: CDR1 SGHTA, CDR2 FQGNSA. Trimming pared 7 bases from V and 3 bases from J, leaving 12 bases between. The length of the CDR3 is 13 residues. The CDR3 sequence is CASNPQWYTEAFF. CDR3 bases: TGTGCCAGCAACCCTCAGTGGTACACTGAAGCTTTCTTT. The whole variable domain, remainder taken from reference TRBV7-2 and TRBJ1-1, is GAGVSQSPSNKVTEKGKDVELRCDPISGHTALYWYRQSLGQGLEFLIYFQGNSAPDKSGLPSDRFSAERTGGSVSTLTIQRTQQEDSAVYLCASNPQWYTEAFFGQGTRLTVV.